The clone carrying this T cell receptor (beta chain) has a count of ten or more. There were TCR beta CDR3 regions amplified from RNA transcripts. RT-PCR in the first round (using the HTBI primer set) targeted the TCR CDR3. Using its own MiXCR run on the multiplex PCR reads, TCRdb lists one record per CDR3 protein. The table includes some 180,000 distinct CDR3 sequences, over 15% detected once. The data originate from a study of T cells in Graves' hyperthyroidism and ophthalmopathy. Newly diagnosed patients aged 18 to 65 had hyperthyroidism of under 2 months' duration. V was trimmed by 3 bases and J by 0 bases, leaving 14 bases between them. This CDR3 contains 17 residues. Germline V gene sequence: CDR1 LNHDA, CDR2 SQIVND (reference sequence).

The TCR was taken from a woman aged 45 to 65 with Graves' hyperthyroidism. The chain couples TRBV19 to TRBJ2-2, with a possible D match to TRBD1 (6 bases). Material: blood. This CDR3 is CASSMGTRVTNTGELFF. The CDR3 region has the DNA TGTGCCAGTAGTATGGGGACAAGGGTTACGAACACCGGGGAGCTGTTTTTT.